This T cell receptor (beta chain) was documented in a study of cytomegalovirus exposure and HLA in healthy donors (TCRdb year 2017). Regarding the complete study: The roughly 650 repertoires of the first cohort and the approximately 110 validation repertoires were produced on the same platform, according to a later analysis. The study was designed to test whether signatures of past pathogen exposure could be identified by cataloging public T cell receptors. Besides the first cohort of 500 to 700 subjects, a separate validation cohort made up of over a hundred different subjects was used. To predict cytomegalovirus infection status, the study combined high-throughput TCR immunosequencing, statistical association of individual TCRs with disease status, and machine learning. The investigation overall reported the following: While some public TCRs were present in many individuals, most TCR sequences turned up only very rarely across donors. In vitro tests confirmed that a few of the cytomegalovirus-associated TCR beta chains recognize cytomegalovirus antigens. A later analysis had no HLA typing for the validation cohort, so co-occurrence there was scored across all 120 repertoires. The study gave a list of 150 to 200 TCR beta chains associated with cytomegalovirus. In a later analysis, TCRs clustered in the first cohort were found to also tend to co-occur in the 120 or so validation repertoires, with 94% of cluster scores above 0. According to the authors, the approach could potentially be generalized to other disease states and immunological phenotypes. Cytomegalovirus status was reported to be diagnosed by the classifier with high specificity and sensitivity in both the original and validation cohorts.

The donors belonged to the validation cohort of 120 subjects, which was separate from the approximately 700-subject first cohort. To note about this clone: The target of this receptor is not known. One base away there is no much larger clone; base qualities are not given.

Per the germline V gene, SNHLY is the CDR1 and FYNNEI is the CDR2. V is cut back by 9 bases and J by 3 bases, with 10 bases in the junction unmatched. The CDR3, from cysteine to phenylalanine, totals 14 residues. CDR3 DNA is the only sequence kept; it has 42 bases, read in frame from the first base. The method was the immunoSEQ multiplex PCR assay. In the original analysis: A statistical classification framework was built to diagnose cytomegalovirus status from the catalog of TCR beta chain sequences. Imported from immuneACCESS, the table was reduced by TCRdb to in-frame sequences with V and J called. These copies leave out some clones; in studies compared against another copy, an unresolved V gene accounts for under half, and the cause of the remainder is not known. The DNA gave D and trimming, while V, J and clone size come from that table. This sample is represented by some 77,000 clones; 94% of them were singletons. The top ten constitute about 1.5% of the sample.

Sequenced: PBMCs. The source is a man aged 18 to 35 in good health and CMV-seropositive. The V and J segments used are TRBV2 and TRBJ2-7; 8 central bases correspond to TRBD1. The encoded CDR3 is CASKKDRVVYEQYF. The sequence in DNA is TGTGCCAGTAAAAAGGACAGGGTAGTCTACGAGCAGTACTTC.